Listed here are 27 T cell receptor beta chains from one sample, sequenced in a study of memory CD4+ T cells and cytomegalovirus serostatus. The method was immunoSEQ multiplex PCR; TCRdb's version includes in-frame clones alone and lacks a portion of them. The table includes 55,000 to 65,000 clones, more than 70% detected once. The sort gate was single viable CD3+CD4+CD8-CD45RO+ cells for memory CD4+ T cells. The sequenced material came from memory CD4+ T cells from blood. These receptors came from an adult in good health and CMV-seronegative. Some clones in this sample may be carry-over from other donors' samples.

The chain carries TRBV4-2 and TRBJ2-6; D possibly corresponds to TRBD2 (6 bases). This CDR3 has 17 residues. Per germline, CDR1 LGHNA and CDR2 YNFKEQ. Trimming shortened V by 3 bases and J by 0 bases, and 12 bases separated the two germline ends. The CDR3 DNA reads TGTGCCAGCAGCCACGGTGGGACTCGCTCTGGGGCCAACGTCCTGACTTTC. Its translation: CASSHGGTRSGANVLTF.

In its sample, this clone was seen once. The V gene is TRBV9, the J gene TRBJ2-2; 13 positions agree with TRBD2. V lost 3 bases, J lost 5 bases, and 1 base stayed unmatched. The CDR3 length is 15 residues. Germline V gives CDR1 SGDLS, CDR2 YYNGEE. The DNA for the CDR3 is TGTGCCAGCAGCGGGACTAGCGGGAGAACCGGGGAGCTGTTTTTT. The encoded protein is CASSGTSGRTGELFF.

This clone was recorded a few times. The V gene is TRBV30, the J gene TRBJ1-6, with TRBD1 matching 7 bases. Trimming took 7 bases from V and 5 from J; bases not matched to a gene: 8. This CDR3 region has 14 residues. Per germline, CDR1 GTSNPN and CDR2 SVGIG (reference sequence). The CDR3 nucleotides are TGTGCCTTGCAGGGGGACAACAATAATTCACCCCTCCACTTT. The encoded protein is CALQGDNNNSPLHF.

V gene TRBV10-3 combines with J gene TRBJ1-2, with TRBD1 matching over 8 bases. Germline V CDR1 and CDR2: ENHRY, SYGVKD. V was pared by 5 bases and J by 5 bases, with 7 bases of the junction left unmatched. The CDR3 is 14 residues long. The CDR3 DNA reads TGTGCCATCAGTAACGACAGGGGACCGTATGGCTACACCTTC. This sequence encodes CAISNDRGPYGYTF.

The J gene is TRBJ1-4, the V gene TRBV27, with D possibly being TRBD1 (5 bases). V was pared by 4 bases and J by 6 bases, with 15 bases between. Germline V lookup: CDR1 MNHEY, CDR2 SMNVEV (reference sequence). The CDR3 is 15 residues long. The chain's CDR3 is CASSSLGGLDEKLFF. Written as DNA, the CDR3 is TGTGCCAGCAGTTCACTCGGGGGATTAGATGAAAAACTGTTTTTT. The variable domain in full, with the rest retrieved from reference TRBV27 and TRBJ1-4, is EAQVTQNPRYLITVTGKKLTVTCSQNMNHEYMSWYRQDPGLGLRQIYYSMNVEVTDKGDVPEGYKVSRKEKRNFPLILESPSPNQTSLYFCASSSLGGLDEKLFFGSGTQLSVL.

The chain is built from TRBV11-1 and TRBJ2-2; possible D gene TRBD2, 5 bases. The germline V gene has CDR1 SGHAT and CDR2 FQDESV (reference sequence). Trimming took 4 bases from V and 0 from J, leaving 9 bases between them. The CDR3 totals 15 residues. The CDR3: CASSYSLANTGELFF. Here the CDR3 DNA reads TGTGCCAGCAGCTACTCACTAGCGAACACCGGGGAGCTGTTTTTT.

Here the CDR3 DNA reads TGTGCCTGCAGCCGCATCCGGGGCGGGGAGCTGTTTTTT. Translated, it gives CACSRIRGGELFF. The gene calls are TRBV30 and TRBJ2-2; TRBD2 is a possible D gene (5 bases). The CDR3 runs 13 residues. The germline gives CDR1 GTSNPN, CDR2 SVGIG (reference sequence). Trimming shortened V by 6 bases and J by 7 bases, and 15 bases separated the two germline ends.

The rearrangement links TRBV5-1 to TRBJ1-4; TRBD1 aligns across 7 bases. Looked up from germline, CDR1 is SGHRS and CDR2 is YFSETQ. There are 16 residues in the CDR3. V gave up 0 bases and J gave up 5 bases; unmatched junction bases: 7. The CDR3 loop reads CASSLEGGNTNEKLFF. The CDR3 region has the DNA TGCGCCAGCAGCTTGGAAGGGGGCAACACCAATGAAAAACTGTTTTTT.

The rearrangement joins TRBV19 to TRBJ2-5; TRBD1 matches at 8 bases. The CDR3 has 13 amino acids. V lost 6 bases, J lost 5 bases, and 5 bases stayed unmatched. CDR1 is LNHDA, CDR2 SQIVND, per germline (reference sequence). The CDR3 bases are TGTGCCAGTAGGCAGGGGGCTCAGGAGACCCAGTACTTC. Its protein is CASRQGAQETQYF.

This rearrangement joins TRBV29-1 to TRBJ2-1; D unresolved. Trimming stripped 0 bases from V and 6 bases from J, with 9 bases between. This CDR3 is built from 13 residues. CDR1 is SQVTM, CDR2 ANQGSEA, per germline. CDR3 in amino acids: CSVEDRNGNEQFF. CDR3 in DNA: TGCAGCGTTGAAGATAGAAACGGCAATGAGCAGTTCTTC.

The chain recombines TRBV5-4 with TRBJ2-1; D is unclear. CDR1 SGHNT and CDR2 YYREEE come from the germline V gene (reference sequence). V dropped 1 base and J dropped 7 bases, with 9 bases sitting between them. This CDR3 region has 13 residues. In nucleotides, the CDR3 is TGTGCCAGCAGCTTGCCCTTGGGGAATGAGCAGTTCTTC. This gives the protein CASSLPLGNEQFF.

V usage is TRBV27 and J usage is TRBJ1-3; D gene uncertain. V lost 6 bases, J lost 3 bases, and 9 bases lay in between. The CDR3 runs 13 residues. Per the germline V gene, CDR1 is MNHEY and CDR2 is SMNVEV (reference sequence). The CDR3 reads CASRQNNGNTIYF. The CDR3 bases are TGTGCCAGCAGACAGAACAATGGAAACACCATATATTTT.

The rearrangement links TRBV7-3 to TRBJ1-3, with D maybe TRBD1 (6 bases). Germline V gene lookup returns CDR1 SGHTA and CDR2 FQGTGA. Trimming removed 5 bases at V and 2 bases at J, with 16 bases between. CDR3 length: 16 residues. Here the CDR3 reads CASSGGLGQTGNTIYF. For the CDR3, the DNA is TGTGCCAGCAGCGGGGGCTTGGGGCAGACTGGAAACACCATATATTTT.

CDR3 nucleotides: TGTGCCAGCAGACGAGGGGCGGGCAACGCCAAAAACATTCAGTACTTC. Its translation is CASRRGAGNAKNIQYF. This rearrangement joins TRBV7-9 to TRBJ2-4; D assignment may be TRBD1 or TRBD2 (5 bases each). This CDR3 has 16 amino acids. Germline CDR1 is SEHNR and CDR2 is FQNEAQ (reference sequence). V was trimmed by 6 bases and J by 1 base, leaving 16 bases between them.

The V and J genes are TRBV4-2 and TRBJ2-2; no clear D. The CDR3 covers 16 residues. Germline values: CDR1 LGHNA, CDR2 YNFKEQ. V was cut by 1 base and J by 2 bases, with 11 bases left in between. DNA of the CDR3: TGTGCCAGCAGCCAAGCCGGGCAGATTAACACCGGGGAGCTGTTTTTT. Protein: CASSQAGQINTGELFF.

The chain has TRBV4-3 and TRBJ1-4; a possible D gene is TRBD1 (6 bases). This CDR3 spans 17 amino acids. CDR1 LGHNA and CDR2 YSLEER come from the germline V gene. V was trimmed by 0 bases and J by 0 bases, leaving 11 bases between them. CDR3: CASSQDTRTATNEKLFF. The CDR3 nucleotides read TGCGCCAGCAGCCAAGACACTCGGACAGCAACTAATGAAAAACTGTTTTTT.

The chain employs TRBV2 and TRBJ1-1; D gene ambiguous. V lost 9 bases to trimming and J lost 1 base, with 15 bases between them. The CDR3 runs 14 residues. CDR1 is SNHLY and CDR2 is FYNNEI in the germline V gene. The CDR3 DNA follows: TGTGCCAGGATCCTGGACTCCAGGAACACTGAAGCTTTCTTT. Amino acid sequence: CARILDSRNTEAFF.

This clone was found a few times. The genes are TRBV9 and TRBJ1-1; D gene uncertain. This CDR3 has 14 amino acids. Germline CDR1 is SGDLS and CDR2 is YYNGEE. V gave up 0 bases and J gave up 5 bases, with 11 bases separating them. CDR3 bases: TGTGCCAGCAGCGTAGGGGAGGGAAGGACTGAAGCTTTCTTT. It codes for CASSVGEGRTEAFF.

The chain carries TRBV5-6 and TRBJ1-4; the D is unclear. Germline CDR1 reads SGHDT; CDR2 reads YYEEEE. Trimming shortened V by 4 bases and J by 7 bases, and 20 bases separated the two germline ends. The CDR3 loop spans 16 amino acids. CDR3 nucleotide sequence: TGTGCCAGCAGCCGCCGATCCGGGATAATGGGTGAAAAACTGTTTTTT. This sequence encodes CASSRRSGIMGEKLFF.

The V gene is TRBV2, the J gene TRBJ2-7, with 8 bases aligning to TRBD1. The CDR3 has 15 amino acids. V lost 6 bases and J lost 5; bases outside the gene matches: 12. Germline CDR1 reads SNHLY; CDR2 reads FYNNEI. The CDR3: CASSFGTGRSHEQYF. As DNA, the CDR3 is TGTGCCAGCAGCTTCGGGACAGGCCGATCTCACGAGCAGTACTTC.

This chain uses TRBV2 with TRBJ2-1; TRBD1 might be the D (6 bases). V lost 6 bases and J lost 9, with 12 bases in between. The germline V gene has CDR1 SNHLY and CDR2 FYNNEI. CDR3 length: 12 residues. The CDR3 spells CASSQGRIEQFF. The CDR3 coding sequence is TGTGCCAGCAGCCAGGGGCGCATTGAGCAGTTCTTC.

The CDR3 is CASRDVGGAPFF. CDR3 in DNA: TGTGCCAGCAGGGATGTAGGGGGCGCGCCCTTCTTC. The chain has TRBV27 and TRBJ2-1; the match to TRBD1 covers 7 bases. The CDR3 has 12 residues. Germline lookup yields CDR1 MNHEY and CDR2 SMNVEV (reference sequence). V gave up 6 bases and J gave up 16 bases; unmatched junction bases: 12.

The chain uses TRBV30 and TRBJ1-3; no reliable D call. Germline V gene sequence: CDR1 GTSNPN, CDR2 SVGIG (reference sequence). V lost 1 base to trimming and J lost 0 bases, with 13 bases between them. The CDR3 sequence is 16 residues long. The CDR3 sequence: CAWSGPTEASGNTIYF. The CDR3 DNA is TGTGCCTGGAGTGGTCCCACAGAAGCCTCTGGAAACACCATATATTTT.

In its sample, this clone was seen once. V is TRBV10-3 and J is TRBJ2-1; TRBD2 matches 8 bases. J lost 0 bases, V lost 0 bases, and 7 bases had no gene match. CDR1 and CDR2 from the germline V gene are ENHRY and SYGVKD. The CDR3 runs to 18 residues. CDR3 residues: CAISESAGGLSSYNEQFF. DNA for the CDR3: TGTGCCATCAGTGAGTCGGCGGGGGGCCTTAGCTCCTACAATGAGCAGTTCTTC.

The rearrangement links TRBV30 to TRBJ1-2; TRBD1 agrees at 8 bases. This CDR3 region has 13 residues. The V gene end was trimmed by 7 bases and the J gene end by 4 bases; junction bases not matched to a gene: 8. Germline V gene sequence: CDR1 GTSNPN, CDR2 SVGIG (reference sequence). In nucleotides, the CDR3 is TGTGCCTCATCCCGGGACAGGCCCTATGGCTACACCTTC. Its translation is CASSRDRPYGYTF.

The chain links TRBV19 to TRBJ2-3; D gene uncertain. CDR1 and CDR2 (germline): LNHDA, SQIVND (reference sequence). The CDR3 runs to 15 residues. V lost 3 bases and J lost 2, with 12 bases in between. DNA of the CDR3: TGTGCCAGTAGTATCGGAAGCCATTTCACAGATACGCAGTATTTT. Its protein is CASSIGSHFTDTQYF.

This clone appeared a few times. This CDR3 reads CASRASDIYNEQFF. The CDR3 region has the DNA TGTGCCAGCAGGGCTAGCGACATCTACAATGAGCAGTTCTTC. The chain carries TRBV2 and TRBJ2-1, with D possibly being TRBD2 (6 bases). Germline values: CDR1 SNHLY, CDR2 FYNNEI. There are 14 residues in the CDR3. Trimming shortened V by 6 bases and J by 3 bases, and 12 bases separated the two germline ends.